Listed below are T cell receptor beta chains from one sample, sequenced in a study of shared clonotypes between healthy human individuals. Assay: immunoSEQ multiplex PCR; the TCRdb copy retains only in-frame clones and omits some. In the table there are about 670,000 clones, about two thirds of which are singletons. Sequencing input: memory CD4+ T cells sorted from blood. These receptors were collected from a woman aged 30 to 39 in good health. CDR3s include the opening cysteine and the closing phenylalanine or tryptophan. The D gene is left open where the match is weak. Expanded clones are given a class, and other clones once, few, many or no size at all.

TRBV4-1	TRBJ2-1	many	TRBD2	TGCGCCAGCAGCCAACCAAACCTAGCGGGAGTTCCATTCTTC	CASSQPNLAGVPFF
TRBV6-1	TRBJ2-2	-	-	TGTGCCAGCAGGACGACAGGCACCGGGGAGCTGTTTTTT	CASRTTGTGELFF
TRBV5-4	TRBJ2-1	-	TRBD1	TGTGCCAGCAGCTCTTCCGTCGGAGGGACAGGGGTTTCCAATGAGCAGTTCTTC	CASSSSVGGTGVSNEQFF
TRBV28	TRBJ1-4	-	TRBD1	TGTGCCAGCAGTATATATGACAGGGGCGGTGAAAAACTGTTTTTT	CASSIYDRGGEKLFF
TRBV14	TRBJ1-2	-	-	TGTGCCAGCAGCCCGGGGACCGTTGGCTACACCTTC	CASSPGTVGYTF
TRBV7-2	TRBJ2-1	-	TRBD2	TGTGCCAGCAGCTTGCCTAGCGGTTCACCCTACAATGAGCAGTTCTTC	CASSLPSGSPYNEQFF
TRBV5-4	TRBJ2-3	once	-	TGTGCCAGCAGCTTCGGTGGGAGGACAGGCACAGATACGCAGTATTTT	CASSFGGRTGTDTQYF
TRBV6-6	TRBJ2-7	few	TRBD2	TGTGCCAGCAGTTACGAGGCTAGCGGGAGGGCCTACGAGCAGTACTTC	CASSYEASGRAYEQYF
TRBV7-6	TRBJ2-2	few	-	TGTGCCAGCAGCTTATTGGGCACCGGGGAGCTGTTTTTT	CASSLLGTGELFF
TRBV10-3	TRBJ2-3	once	TRBD2	TGTGCCATTCAAGCGGGGACAGATACGCAGTATTTT	CAIQAGTDTQYF
TRBV4-2	TRBJ2-7	-	-	TGTGCCAGCAGCCAAGAAGGGACGGCGTGGGACGAGCAGTACTTC	CASSQEGTAWDEQYF
TRBV6-6	TRBJ2-1	-	TRBD2	TGTGCCAGCAGTTCGCAAACGGCGGGACTAGCCTGGGAGCAGTTCTTC	CASSSQTAGLAWEQFF
TRBV27	TRBJ2-5	-	TRBD2	TGTGCCAGCAGTTTAGGTTTCGGCAGGGCTAGCGGCCGCCAAGAGACCCAGTACTTC	CASSLGFGRASGRQETQYF
TRBV11-2	TRBJ2-1	-	-	TGTGCCAGCAGCGGGACTGAGCAGTTCTTC	CASSGTEQFF
TRBV19	TRBJ1-4	-	-	TGTGCCAGTAGTTCCCCCATCAGGACGGCGGGTGAAAAACTGTTTTTT	CASSSPIRTAGEKLFF
TRBV6-1	TRBJ1-5	once	TRBD1	TGTGCCAGTTTGAGGACAGGCATATCGGAGCCCCAGCATTTT	CASLRTGISEPQHF
TRBV18	TRBJ1-3	few	-	TGTGCCAGCTCACTGGGATTTCACAACTCTGGAAACACCATATATTTT	CASSLGFHNSGNTIYF
TRBV7-2	TRBJ2-1	-	TRBD2	TGTGCCAGCAGCTTTCCCCCCGGGACTATGAAGTCCTACAATGAGCAGTTCTTC	CASSFPPGTMKSYNEQFF
TRBV2	TRBJ1-2	few	-	TGTGCCAGCAGCGATCGAAACCGGGACCTACAGGATGGCTACACCTTC	CASSDRNRDLQDGYTF
TRBV5-1	TRBJ2-1	-	-	TGCGCCAGCAGCCGGGAAGGGGCCTCCTACAATGAGCAGTTCTTC	CASSREGASYNEQFF
TRBV30	TRBJ1-1	-	TRBD1	TGTGCCTGGACCCGACAGGGGAACACTGAAGCTTTCTTT	CAWTRQGNTEAFF
TRBV19	TRBJ2-1	-	TRBD1	TGTGCCAGTAGTATAGGATTAGGGACAGGGGGCTACAATGAGCAGTTCTTC	CASSIGLGTGGYNEQFF
TRBV6-1	TRBJ1-3	-	TRBD1	TGTGCCAGCAGATTAGACAGGGCGGGAAACACCATATATTTT	CASRLDRAGNTIYF
TRBV2	TRBJ1-5	-	TRBD1	TGTGCCAGCAGCCCAGGGGGATTTAACAATCAGCCCCAGCATTTT	CASSPGGFNNQPQHF
TRBV11-2	TRBJ1-2	many	-	TGTGCCAGCAGCCCAGGGTTTTACTATGGCTACACCTTC	CASSPGFYYGYTF
TRBV30	TRBJ2-7	-	TRBD2	TGTGCCTGGAGCCACCCGGGACTAGCGGGAGGGTCCTACGAGCAGTACTTC	CAWSHPGLAGGSYEQYF
TRBV18	TRBJ2-7	-	-	TGTGCCAGCTCACCACGAGCAGGGTTTACCCACGAGCAGTACTTC	CASSPRAGFTHEQYF
TRBV11-2	TRBJ2-7	-	TRBD2	TGTGCCAGCCGCCAGACGGGAGGGCCTGACGAGCAGTACTTC	CASRQTGGPDEQYF
TRBV6-1	TRBJ1-5	-	-	TGTGCCAGCAGTGAGGCGTCGGGAAATCAGCCCCAGCATTTT	CASSEASGNQPQHF
TRBV2	TRBJ1-1	-	-	TGTGCCAGCAGAACTGGACAGCAGCCGAACACTGAAGCTTTCTTT	CASRTGQQPNTEAFF
TRBV27	TRBJ2-3	-	TRBD2	TGTGCCAGCAGCCTAGCGGGAGGATCAGATACGCAGTATTTT	CASSLAGGSDTQYF
TRBV21-1	TRBJ1-5	few	-	TGTGCCAGCGGGCCTAGAGTGTCGCCTTATAGCAATCAGCCCCAGCATTTT	CASGPRVSPYSNQPQHF
TRBV15	TRBJ2-1	many	-	TGTGCCACCTCCCACCAATACTCTAGCGCCTACAATGAGCAGTTCTTC	CATSHQYSSAYNEQFF
TRBV2	TRBJ2-1	-	-	TGTGCCAGCAGTGAAGGGAGGGGCTTTAATGAGCAGTTCTTC	CASSEGRGFNEQFF
TRBV5-1	TRBJ2-3	-	TRBD2	TGCGCCAGCAGCAGTCTGGGCCTAGCGGGAGGGCCGCGGACGCAGTATTTT	CASSSLGLAGGPRTQYF
TRBV14	TRBJ2-3	-	-	TGTGCCAGCAGCCAAGCCGGGACTAGCACAGATACGCAGTATTTT	CASSQAGTSTDTQYF
TRBV10-1	TRBJ1-1	few	-	TGCGCCAGCACGGACAGCCTGAACACTGAAGCTTTCTTT	CASTDSLNTEAFF
TRBV11-3	TRBJ2-1	many	-	TGTGCCAGCAGCACTCAGGGTATGGTGGGAGACGAGCAGTTCTTC	CASSTQGMVGDEQFF
TRBV4-2	TRBJ2-7	-	-	TGTGCCAGCAGCCAAGAACAAGTTCGCGTTCCCTACGAGCAGTACTTC	CASSQEQVRVPYEQYF
TRBV19	TRBJ1-4	-	TRBD1	TGTGCCAGTATTCGGACAGGGGTGGCAACTAATGAAAAACTGTTTTTT	CASIRTGVATNEKLFF
TRBV6-1	TRBJ2-7	-	TRBD2	TGTGCCAGCAGTGAAAACCCGGGAGGGCGGGCCGAGCAGTACTTC	CASSENPGGRAEQYF
TRBV29-1	TRBJ2-3	-	-	TGCAGCGTGGTTGGCAGCTCAGATACGCAGTATTTT	CSVVGSSDTQYF
TRBV25-1	TRBJ2-1	-	-	TGTGCCAGCAGTGCCGAAGTGAATAAAGGATTTGGGAATGAGCAGTTCTTC	CASSAEVNKGFGNEQFF
TRBV27	TRBJ2-2	-	-	TGTGCCAGCAGTTTAACCCGGGAAGTCGGGGAGCTGTTTTTT	CASSLTREVGELFF
TRBV11-2	TRBJ2-2	-	-	TGTGCCAGCAGCTTAATTCGGCTTCGCACCGGGGAGCTGTTTTTT	CASSLIRLRTGELFF
TRBV10-2	TRBJ2-3	-	-	TGCGCCAGCAGTGACACATCCGACAGCACAGATACGCAGTATTTT	CASSDTSDSTDTQYF